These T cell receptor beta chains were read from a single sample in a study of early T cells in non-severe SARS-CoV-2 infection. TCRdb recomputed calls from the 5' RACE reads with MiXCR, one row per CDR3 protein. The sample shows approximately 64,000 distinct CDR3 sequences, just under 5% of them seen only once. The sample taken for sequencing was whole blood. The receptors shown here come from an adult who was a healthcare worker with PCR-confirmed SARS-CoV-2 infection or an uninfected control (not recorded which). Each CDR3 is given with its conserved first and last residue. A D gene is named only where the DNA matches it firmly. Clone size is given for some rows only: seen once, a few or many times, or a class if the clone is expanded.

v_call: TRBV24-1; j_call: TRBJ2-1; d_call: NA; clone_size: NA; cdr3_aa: CATSDPYNEQFF; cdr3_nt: TGTGCCACCAGTGATCCTTACAATGAGCAGTTCTTC
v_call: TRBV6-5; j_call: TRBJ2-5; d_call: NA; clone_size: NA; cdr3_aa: CASSYREPGARETQYF; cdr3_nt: TGTGCCAGCAGTTATCGCGAGCCCGGGGCCCGGGAGACCCAGTACTTC
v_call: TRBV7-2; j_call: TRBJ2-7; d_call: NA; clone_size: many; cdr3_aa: CASSFWAFSYEQYF; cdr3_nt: TGTGCCAGCAGCTTTTGGGCATTCTCCTACGAGCAGTACTTC
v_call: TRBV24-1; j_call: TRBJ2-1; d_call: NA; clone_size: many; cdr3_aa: CATSDPWSGSDEQFF; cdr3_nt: TGTGCCACCAGTGACCCCTGGTCAGGGAGCGATGAGCAGTTCTTC
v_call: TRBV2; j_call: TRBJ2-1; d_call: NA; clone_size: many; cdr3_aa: CASSEYGASGWNEQFF; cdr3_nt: TGTGCCAGCAGTGAATACGGCGCTTCGGGCTGGAATGAGCAGTTCTTC
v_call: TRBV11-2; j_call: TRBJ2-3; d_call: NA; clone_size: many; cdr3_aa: CASSLVTDTQYF; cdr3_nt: TGTGCCAGCAGCTTAGTTACGGATACGCAGTATTTT
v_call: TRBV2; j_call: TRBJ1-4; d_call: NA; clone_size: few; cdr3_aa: CASSDERTDWSNEKLFF; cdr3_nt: TGTGCCAGCAGTGATGAGAGAACAGACTGGAGCAATGAAAAACTGTTTTTT
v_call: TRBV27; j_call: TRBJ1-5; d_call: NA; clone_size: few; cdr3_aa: CASSLVNNQPQHF; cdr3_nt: TGTGCCAGCAGTTTAGTAAACAATCAGCCCCAGCATTTT
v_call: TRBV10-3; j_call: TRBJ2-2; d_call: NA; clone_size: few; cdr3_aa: CAIAGGRERTGELFF; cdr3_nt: TGTGCCATCGCCGGGGGACGGGAGCGCACCGGGGAGCTGTTTTTT
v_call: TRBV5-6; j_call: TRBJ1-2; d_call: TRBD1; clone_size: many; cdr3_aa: CASRPDRDYGYTF; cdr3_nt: TGTGCCAGCAGGCCGGACAGGGACTATGGCTACACCTTC
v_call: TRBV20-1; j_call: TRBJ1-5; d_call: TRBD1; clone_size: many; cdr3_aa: CSARDGDSLNQPQHF; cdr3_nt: TGCAGTGCTAGAGATGGGGACAGCCTCAATCAGCCCCAGCATTTT
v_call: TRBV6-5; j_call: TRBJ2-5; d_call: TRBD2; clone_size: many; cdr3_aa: CASLRGGETQYF; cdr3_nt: TGTGCCAGCTTACGGGGGGGAGAGACCCAGTACTTC
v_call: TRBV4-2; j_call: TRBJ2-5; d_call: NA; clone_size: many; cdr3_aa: CASSDTTGVLQETQYF; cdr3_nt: TGTGCCAGCAGCGATACTACAGGAGTCCTACAAGAGACCCAGTACTTC
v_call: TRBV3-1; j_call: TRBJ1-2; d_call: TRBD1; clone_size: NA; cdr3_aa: CASSAQTGNYGYTF; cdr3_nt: TGTGCCAGCAGCGCCCAGACAGGGAACTATGGCTACACCTTC
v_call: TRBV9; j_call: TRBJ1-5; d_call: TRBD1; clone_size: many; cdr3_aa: CASSSTGGQQPQHF; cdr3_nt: TGTGCCAGCAGCTCCACAGGGGGCCAACAGCCCCAGCATTTT
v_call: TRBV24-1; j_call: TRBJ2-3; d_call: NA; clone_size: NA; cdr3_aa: CATSDRVMNTQYF; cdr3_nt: TGTGCCACCAGTGATCGAGTCATGAATACGCAGTATTTT
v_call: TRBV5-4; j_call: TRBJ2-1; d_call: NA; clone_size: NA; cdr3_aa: CASSLVQSSYNEQFF; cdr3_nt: TGTGCCAGCAGCTTGGTACAGAGCTCCTACAATGAGCAGTTCTTC
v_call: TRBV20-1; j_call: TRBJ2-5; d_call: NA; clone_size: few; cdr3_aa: CSARGLQETQYF; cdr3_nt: TGCAGTGCTAGAGGACTCCAAGAGACCCAGTACTTC
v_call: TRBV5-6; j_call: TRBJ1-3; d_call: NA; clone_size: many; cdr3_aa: CASSLTGYGNTIYF; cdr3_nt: TGTGCCAGCAGCTTGACAGGGTATGGAAACACCATATATTTT
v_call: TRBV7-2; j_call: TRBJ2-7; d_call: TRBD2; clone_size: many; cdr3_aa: CASSGSGTSGSFSLAYEQYF; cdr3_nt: TGTGCCAGCAGCGGTTCCGGGACTAGCGGGAGTTTCTCCCTGGCCTACGAGCAGTACTTC
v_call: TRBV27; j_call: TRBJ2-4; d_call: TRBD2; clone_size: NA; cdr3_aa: CANPGRWYRLAGGPPWAKNIQYF; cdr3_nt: TGTGCCAACCCCGGGAGGTGGTATAGACTAGCGGGAGGGCCACCATGGGCCAAAAACATTCAGTACTTC
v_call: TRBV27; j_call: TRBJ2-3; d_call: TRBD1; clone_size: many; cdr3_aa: CASSFPGQGSADTQYF; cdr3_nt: TGTGCCAGCAGTTTCCCGGGACAGGGGAGTGCAGATACGCAGTATTTT
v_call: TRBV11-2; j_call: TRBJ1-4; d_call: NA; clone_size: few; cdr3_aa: CASSLPPDGEKLFF; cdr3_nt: TGTGCCAGCAGCCTCCCCCCGGACGGAGAAAAACTGTTTTTT
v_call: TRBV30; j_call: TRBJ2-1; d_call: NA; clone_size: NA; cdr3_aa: CAWSVLAGPYNEQFF; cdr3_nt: TGTGCCTGGAGTGTTCTGGCGGGCCCCTACAATGAGCAGTTCTTC
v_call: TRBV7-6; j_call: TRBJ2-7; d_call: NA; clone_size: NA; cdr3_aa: CASSLTKAYEQYF; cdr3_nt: TGTGCCAGCAGCTTGACGAAGGCATACGAGCAGTACTTC
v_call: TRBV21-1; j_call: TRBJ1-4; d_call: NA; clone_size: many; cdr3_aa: CAIDSATNEKLFF; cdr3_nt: TGTGCCATCGACAGTGCAACTAATGAAAAACTGTTTTTT
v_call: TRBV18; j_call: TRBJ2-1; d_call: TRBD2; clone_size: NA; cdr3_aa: CASSEPGLAGDNEQFF; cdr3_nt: TGTGCCAGCTCGGAACCGGGACTAGCGGGAGACAATGAGCAGTTCTTC
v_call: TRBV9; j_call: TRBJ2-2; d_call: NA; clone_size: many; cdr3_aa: CASSVVNGELFF; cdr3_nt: TGTGCCAGCAGCGTAGTAAACGGGGAGCTGTTTTTT
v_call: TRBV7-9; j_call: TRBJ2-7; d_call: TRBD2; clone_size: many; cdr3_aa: CASSSRREGPYEQYF; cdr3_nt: TGTGCCAGCAGCTCTCGCCGGGAGGGACCCTACGAGCAGTACTTC